The entry below gives a single T cell receptor (beta chain) sequence along with its context. Its antigen is currently not known. The input lacks base qualities; no much larger clone sits a single base away. Via the germline V gene, CDR1 is SGHAT and CDR2 FQNNGV. The germline ends are 10 bases apart after V is trimmed by 5 bases and J by 2 bases. There are 14 amino acids in the CDR3, from cysteine to phenylalanine inclusive. Of the read, only the CDR3 DNA is kept; its 42 bases are in frame from base 1. TCRbeta CDR3 regions were amplified from genomic DNA by means of the immunoSEQ Assay, a bias-controlled multiplex PCR. Regarding the original processing steps: The number of nucleated cells in each sample was estimated from the amplification of reference gene primers within the assay. To quantify the absolute abundance of each unique TCRbeta CDR3 rearrangement, sequence reads were collapsed and filtered. For each sample, productive Simpson clonality was calculated as the square root of Simpson's diversity index across productive rearrangements. The immuneACCESS repertoire file appears here via TCRdb, limited to in-frame rearrangements. These files lack a portion of the clones; in checked studies, under half of the deficit traces to unresolved V genes, and the cause of the others is not known. V, J and clone size reflect that table, while D and trimming were determined from the DNA. The sample table holds approximately 180,000 clones, of which nearly 90% were seen once. The top ten hold about 2.2% of the sample.

Participants in the prospective study were enrolled through a virtual design, were aged roughly 18 to 100 years, and lived in 24 United States geographic areas. To assign participants to cohorts, the prospective study relied on clinical history that participants themselves reported in a screening survey and a study questionnaire. Each participant in the prospective study had whole blood, serum and a nasopharyngeal or oropharyngeal swab collected by mobile phlebotomists. Over a 2-month period, participants in the prospective study had the option of providing additional blood draws and questionnaires. Prospective study blood samples were shipped either frozen or at room temperature before DNA extraction. The data are from a study of blood T cell repertoires in COVID-19 (dated by TCRdb to about 2020). Regarding the study in general: The collaborator samples originated in the United States, Italy and Spain and spanned the acute and convalescent phases of COVID-19. The material from the prospective study consisted of cDNA or gDNA derived from T cells, B-cell-depleted T cells, or PBMCs. Subjects who had been exposed to COVID-19, were actively infected with it, or had recovered from it provided the deeply sampled blood TCRbeta repertoires that made up the dataset. The repertoires were released in a freely available public database meant as a resource for research on the immune response to SARS-CoV-2. The samples were drawn from two sources: the first 160 participants of the ongoing ImmuneRACE study, and 1,200 or so subjects contributed by 6 global collaborators. Nearly every sample came with metadata listing a de-identified subject ID, COVID-19 status, age in years and sex. Where HLA class I and class II types were available, the types were taken from metadata supplied by the sample provider, not from assay-based typing.

Summary of the overall study and its limitations: The quantity of clinical and demographic metadata differed by source and by participant and was supplied without curation.

The specimen was PBMCs or T cells enriched from blood (not recorded which). The V and J genes are TRBV11-2 and TRBJ1-3, with TRBD1 tentatively as D gene (6 bases match). The TCR originated in a woman aged 40 to 55 with acute COVID-19. Read as DNA, the sequence is TGTGCCAGCAGCGCCCCAGGGGCTGGAAACACCATATATTTT. It encodes CASSAPGAGNTIYF.